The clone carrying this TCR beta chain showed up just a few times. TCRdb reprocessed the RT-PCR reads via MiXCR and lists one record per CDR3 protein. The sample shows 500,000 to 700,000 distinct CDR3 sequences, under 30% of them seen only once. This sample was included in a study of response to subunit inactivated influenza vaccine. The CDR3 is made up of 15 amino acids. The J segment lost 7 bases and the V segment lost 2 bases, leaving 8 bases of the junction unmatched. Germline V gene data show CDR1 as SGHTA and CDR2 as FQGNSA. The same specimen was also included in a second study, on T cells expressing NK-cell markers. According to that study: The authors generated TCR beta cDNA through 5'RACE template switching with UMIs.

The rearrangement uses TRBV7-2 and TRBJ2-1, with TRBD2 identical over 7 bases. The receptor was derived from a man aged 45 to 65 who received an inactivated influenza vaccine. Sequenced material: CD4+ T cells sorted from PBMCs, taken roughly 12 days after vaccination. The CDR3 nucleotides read TGTGCCAGCAGCTTATCGGGAGGAAACTCAAATGAGCAGTTCTTC. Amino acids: CASSLSGGNSNEQFF.